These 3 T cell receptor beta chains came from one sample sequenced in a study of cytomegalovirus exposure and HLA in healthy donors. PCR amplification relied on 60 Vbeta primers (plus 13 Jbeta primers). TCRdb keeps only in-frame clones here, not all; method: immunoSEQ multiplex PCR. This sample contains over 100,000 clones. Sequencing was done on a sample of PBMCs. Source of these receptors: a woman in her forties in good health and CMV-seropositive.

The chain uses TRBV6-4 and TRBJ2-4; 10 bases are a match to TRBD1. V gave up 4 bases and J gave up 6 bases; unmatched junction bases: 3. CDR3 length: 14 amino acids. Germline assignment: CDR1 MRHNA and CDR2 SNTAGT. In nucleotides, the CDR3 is TGTGCCAGCAGTGTGAGGGACAGGGGAAACATTCAGTACTTC. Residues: CASSVRDRGNIQYF.

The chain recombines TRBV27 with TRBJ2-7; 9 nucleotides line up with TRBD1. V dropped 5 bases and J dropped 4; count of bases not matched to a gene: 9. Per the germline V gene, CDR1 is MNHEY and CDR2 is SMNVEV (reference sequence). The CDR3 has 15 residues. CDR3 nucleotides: TGTGCCAGCAGTCCCCGGACAGGGGTAGGGTACGAGCAGTACTTC. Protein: CASSPRTGVGYEQYF.

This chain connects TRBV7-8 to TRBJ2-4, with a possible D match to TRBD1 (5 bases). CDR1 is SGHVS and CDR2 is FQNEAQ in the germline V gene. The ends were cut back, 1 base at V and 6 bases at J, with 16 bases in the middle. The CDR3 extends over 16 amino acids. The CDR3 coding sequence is TGTGCCAGCAGCTTAGTAGGAGCAGGGCAGCCAAACATTCAGTACTTC. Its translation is CASSLVGAGQPNIQYF.